This entry is about one TCR beta chain. Its antigen is undetermined. In TCRdb, the 5' RACE reads were re-called with MiXCR into one record per CDR3 protein. Of about 200,000 distinct CDR3 sequences listed, 7.5% to 10% are singletons. These data belong to a study of T-cell memory formation after mild COVID-19. The study's findings and limits: The authors did not confirm SARS-CoV-2 specificity of second-wave clones peaking day 37.

Trimming shortened V by 8 bases and J by 0 bases, and 9 bases separated the two germline ends. CDR1 and CDR2 (germline): MNHEY, SVGEGT. This CDR3 spans 13 amino acids. The rearrangement joins TRBV6-2 or TRBV6-3 to TRBJ2-3; D gene unclear. The sequenced sample was PBMCs or a T cell subset sorted from them (not recorded which). This clonotype originated in a man in his late teens or twenties who had mild COVID-19 (a few samples of this study predate the infection). Cell type and time point are not known. CDR3 sequence (DNA): TGTGCCAGCGAGCAAGCTAGCACAGATACGCAGTATTTT. Amino acids: CASEQASTDTQYF.